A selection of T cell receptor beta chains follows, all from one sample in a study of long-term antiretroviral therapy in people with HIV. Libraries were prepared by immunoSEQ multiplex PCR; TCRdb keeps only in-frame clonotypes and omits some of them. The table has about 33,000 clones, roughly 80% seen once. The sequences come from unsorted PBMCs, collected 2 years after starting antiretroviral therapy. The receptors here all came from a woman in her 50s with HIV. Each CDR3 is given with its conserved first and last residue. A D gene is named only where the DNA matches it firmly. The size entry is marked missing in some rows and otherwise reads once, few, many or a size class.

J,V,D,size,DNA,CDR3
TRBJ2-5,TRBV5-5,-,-,TGTGCCAGCAGTCCGCCAACAGGCCTGTGGTACCAAGAGACCCAGTACTTC,CASSPPTGLWYQETQYF
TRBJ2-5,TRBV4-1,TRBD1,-,TGCGCCAGCAGCCAAGGCACAGGGGTGGAGACCCAGTACTTC,CASSQGTGVETQYF
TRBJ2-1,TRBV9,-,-,TGTGCCAGCAGCGACCGGGGGGCTGTCAATGAGCAGTTCTTC,CASSDRGAVNEQFF
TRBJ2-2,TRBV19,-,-,TGTGCCAGTAGTATAGTTTTCCCCGGGGAGCTGTTTTTT,CASSIVFPGELFF
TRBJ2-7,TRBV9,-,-,TGTGCCAGCAGCGTACAAGCGGTCTCCTACGAGCAGTACTTC,CASSVQAVSYEQYF
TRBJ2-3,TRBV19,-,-,TGTGCCAGTACCCGGGGGGCCGGAACAGATACGCAGTATTTT,CASTRGAGTDTQYF
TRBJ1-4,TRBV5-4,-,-,TGTGCCAGCAGCCGACGGGCAGGAGCTAATGAAAAACTGTTTTTT,CASSRRAGANEKLFF
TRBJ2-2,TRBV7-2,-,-,TGTGCCAGCAGCAGCCGGGCCATGGGGACCGGGGAGCTGTTTTTT,CASSSRAMGTGELFF
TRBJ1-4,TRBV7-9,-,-,TGTGCCAGCAGCCCCGTAACGACAGCTTACGGTGAAAAACTGTTTTTT,CASSPVTTAYGEKLFF
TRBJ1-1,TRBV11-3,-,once,TGTGCCAGCAGCCACCACAAGAACACTGAAGCTTTCTTT,CASSHHKNTEAFF
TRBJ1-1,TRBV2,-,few,TGTGCCAGCCTACTTGCGAACACTGAAGCTTTCTTT,CASLLANTEAFF
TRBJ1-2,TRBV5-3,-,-,TGTGCCAGAAGCTCGACTCCACGGTCCTATGGCTACACCTTC,CARSSTPRSYGYTF
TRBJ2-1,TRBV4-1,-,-,TGCGCCAGCAGCCAAGTGGGGTTTCGGGGGCGATCCTACAATGAGCAGTTCTTC,CASSQVGFRGRSYNEQFF
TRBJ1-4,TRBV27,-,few,TGTGCCAGCAGTTTATCGAGGGTTTCAAATGAAAAACTGTTTTTT,CASSLSRVSNEKLFF
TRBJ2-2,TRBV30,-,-,TGTGCCTGGAGTGTAGGTCCGAACACCGGGGAGCTGTTTTTT,CAWSVGPNTGELFF
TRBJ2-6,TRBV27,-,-,TGTGCCAGCAGTCCAGGGGTCTCTGGGGCCAACGTCCTGACTTTC,CASSPGVSGANVLTF
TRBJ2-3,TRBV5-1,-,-,TGCGCCAGCAGCTTTGCCCAAGGGGCCAGACCCACAGATACGCAGTATTTT,CASSFAQGARPTDTQYF
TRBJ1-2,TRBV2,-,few,TGTGCCAGCAGTGAGGGGCCGGCCGCTAACTATGGCTACACCTTC,CASSEGPAANYGYTF
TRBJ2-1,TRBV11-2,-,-,TGTGCCAGCAGCTTCAGCCTAGAAGGCTACAATGAGCAGTTCTTC,CASSFSLEGYNEQFF
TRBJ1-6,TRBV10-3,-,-,TGTGCCATCAGTGAGTCGGGGAACTCACCCCTCCACTTT,CAISESGNSPLHF
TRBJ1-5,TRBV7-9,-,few,TGTGCCAGCAGCTTCGGCCAGATCCCGAATCAGCCCCAGCATTTT,CASSFGQIPNQPQHF
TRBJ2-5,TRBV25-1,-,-,TGTGCCAGCAGTGAGGTGAGGGACCAAGAGACCCAGTACTTC,CASSEVRDQETQYF
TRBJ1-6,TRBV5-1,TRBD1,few,TGCGCCAGCAGCATCGGGACAGGGAATTCACCCCTCCACTTT,CASSIGTGNSPLHF
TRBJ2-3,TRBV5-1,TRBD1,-,TGCGCCAGCGAGGCAGGGGGAGTTGCAGATACGCAGTATTTT,CASEAGGVADTQYF
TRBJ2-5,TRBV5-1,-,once,TGCGCCAGCAGCTTTACGGGGGGCCCTATCCAGTACTTC,CASSFTGGPIQYF
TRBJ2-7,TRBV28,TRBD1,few,TGTGCCAGCAGTGTCATGGGACAGGCAAACTACGAGCAGTACTTC,CASSVMGQANYEQYF
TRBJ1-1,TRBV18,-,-,TGTGCCAGCTCACCACCGATTGGCCGGTCTCAGCTGAACACTGAAGCTTTCTTT,CASSPPIGRSQLNTEAFF
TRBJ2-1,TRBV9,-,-,TGTGCCAGCAGCGCTCACTGGAGCTCCTACAATGAGCAGTTCTTC,CASSAHWSSYNEQFF
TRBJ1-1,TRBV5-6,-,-,TGTGCCAGCAGCTTGGTTTTGAACACTGAAGCTTTCTTT,CASSLVLNTEAFF
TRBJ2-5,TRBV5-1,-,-,TGCGCCAGCACATTAGGGCCAGGACAAGAGACCCAGTACTTC,CASTLGPGQETQYF
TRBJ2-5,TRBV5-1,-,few,TGCGCCAGCAGCTTGGTCGGCGGGGAGGTCCAGTACTTC,CASSLVGGEVQYF
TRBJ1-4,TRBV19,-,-,TGTGCCAGTAGACGACTGGGGGGTGCAACTAATGAAAAACTGTTTTTT,CASRRLGGATNEKLFF
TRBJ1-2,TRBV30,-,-,TGTGCCTGTTGGACAGCTAACTATGGCTACACCTTC,CACWTANYGYTF